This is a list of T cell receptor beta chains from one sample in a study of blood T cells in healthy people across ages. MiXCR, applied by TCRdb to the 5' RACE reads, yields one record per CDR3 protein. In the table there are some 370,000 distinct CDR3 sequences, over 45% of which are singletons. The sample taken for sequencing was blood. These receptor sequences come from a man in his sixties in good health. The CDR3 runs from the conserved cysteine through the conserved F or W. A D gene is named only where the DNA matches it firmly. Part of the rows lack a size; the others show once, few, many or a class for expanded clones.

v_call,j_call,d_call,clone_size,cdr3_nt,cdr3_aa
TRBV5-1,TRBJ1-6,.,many,TGCGCCAGCAGCCTCCGGGGGATCGATAGTCCTTCACCCCTCCACTTT,CASSLRGIDSPSPLHF
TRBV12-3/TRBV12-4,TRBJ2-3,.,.,TGTGCCAGCAGTCGCGGACACCCCACAGATATGCAGTATTTT,CASSRGHPTDMQYF
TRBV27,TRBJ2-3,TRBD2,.,TGTGCCAGCAGTGAAAGTAGCGGGGCTACAGATACGCAGTATTTT,CASSESSGATDTQYF
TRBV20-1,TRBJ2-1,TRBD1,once,TGCAGTGCTGGTCCGGGACAGGATGTCAATGAGCAGTTCTTC,CSAGPGQDVNEQFF
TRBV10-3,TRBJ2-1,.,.,TGTGCCATCACAGGGCAAATAAACAATGAGCAGTTCTTC,CAITGQINNEQFF
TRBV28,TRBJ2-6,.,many,TGTGCCAGCAGCGGATTACAGGGCTCTGGGGCCAACGTCCTGACTTTC,CASSGLQGSGANVLTF
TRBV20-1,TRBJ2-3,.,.,TGCAGTGCTAGAGATAAGCGGAGCACAGATACGCAGTATTTT,CSARDKRSTDTQYF
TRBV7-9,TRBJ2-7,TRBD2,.,TGTGCCAGCACCGAGACTAGCGGGAGCTCCTACGAGCAGTACTTC,CASTETSGSSYEQYF
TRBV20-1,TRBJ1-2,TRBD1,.,TGCAGTGCTCAGGACAGGGGGCATAATGGCTACACCTTC,CSAQDRGHNGYTF
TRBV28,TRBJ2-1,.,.,TGTGCCAGCAGTTTAGTCAGCGGGCGGAATGAGCAGTTCTTC,CASSLVSGRNEQFF
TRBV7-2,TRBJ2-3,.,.,TGTGCCAGCAGCTTAGGAGGGGGGACGACAGATACGCAGTATTTT,CASSLGGGTTDTQYF
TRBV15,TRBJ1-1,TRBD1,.,TGTGCCACCAGCAGAGGAGGACAGGGGCGAAACTCGAACACTGAAGCTTTCTTT,CATSRGGQGRNSNTEAFF
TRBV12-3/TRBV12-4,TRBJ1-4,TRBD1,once,TGTGCCAGCCGACCAGGGGGGCATAATGAAAAACTGTTTTTT,CASRPGGHNEKLFF
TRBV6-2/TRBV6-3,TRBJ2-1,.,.,TGTGCCACCTCCCCGGCCTCGTACAATGAGCAGTTCTTC,CATSPASYNEQFF
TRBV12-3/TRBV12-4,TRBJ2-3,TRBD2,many,TGTGCCAGCAGCCAAAGGGCTAGCGGGGGTGGCACAGATACGCAGTATTTT,CASSQRASGGGTDTQYF
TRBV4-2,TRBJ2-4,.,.,TGTGCCAGCAGCCAGACATACTCCAAAAACATTCAGTACTTC,CASSQTYSKNIQYF
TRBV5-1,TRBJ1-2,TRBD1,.,TGCGCCAGCAGCCCCCTGGGACAGGGATTAGCTAACTATGGCTACACCTTC,CASSPLGQGLANYGYTF
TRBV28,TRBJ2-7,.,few,TGTGCCAGCAGTTTGACCGCGGGCGAGCAGTACTTC,CASSLTAGEQYF
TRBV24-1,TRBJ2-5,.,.,TGTGCCACCAGTGATTTGGAGACCCAGTACTTC,CATSDLETQYF
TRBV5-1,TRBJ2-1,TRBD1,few,TGCGCCAGCAGCCCCGTTCAGACAGGGTACAATGAGCAGTTCTTC,CASSPVQTGYNEQFF
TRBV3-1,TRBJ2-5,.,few,TGTGCCAGCAGCCAGTCGACTAGTCTGGGAGAGACCCAGTACTTC,CASSQSTSLGETQYF
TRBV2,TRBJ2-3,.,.,TGTGCCAGCAGGAGGGATCCCGGGACAGATACGCAGTATTTT,CASRRDPGTDTQYF
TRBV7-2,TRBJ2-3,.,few,TGTGCCAGCAGCTTACAACTGAACACAGATACGCAGTATTTT,CASSLQLNTDTQYF
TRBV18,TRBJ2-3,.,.,TGTGCCAGCTCCCTCCGCACAGGTACGCAGTATTTT,CASSLRTGTQYF
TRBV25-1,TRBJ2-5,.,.,TGTGCCAGCATCTCAAACTGGGGGGGCAGACAGGAGACCCAGTACTTC,CASISNWGGRQETQYF
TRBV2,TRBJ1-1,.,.,TGTGCCAGCACCCTCCCGACTGAGAACGCTGAAGCTTTCTTT,CASTLPTENAEAFF
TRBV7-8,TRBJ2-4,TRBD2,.,TGTGCCAGCAGCTTCGTTCCGCGGACTAGCGGGGCGGGAAACATTCAGTACTTC,CASSFVPRTSGAGNIQYF
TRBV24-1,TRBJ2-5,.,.,TGTGCCACCAGTGATGTACAGGGCCCCCCGTACTTC,CATSDVQGPPYF
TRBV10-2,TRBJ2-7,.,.,TGCGCCAGCAGTGAGTTCTACGAGCAGTACTTC,CASSEFYEQYF
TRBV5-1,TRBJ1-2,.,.,TGCGCCAGCAGCGTGGACGTGGATGGCTATGGCTACACCTTC,CASSVDVDGYGYTF
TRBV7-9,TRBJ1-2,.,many,TGTGCCAGCAGCCTAGAGGGGTATGGCTACACCTTC,CASSLEGYGYTF
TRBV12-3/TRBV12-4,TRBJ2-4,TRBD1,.,TGTGCCAGCACCGGGACAGGGGAACTTCTAGCCAAAAACATTCAGTACTTC,CASTGTGELLAKNIQYF
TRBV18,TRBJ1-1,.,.,TGTGCCAGCTCACCGTCTCGACGCGGGGACACTGAAGCTTTCTTT,CASSPSRRGDTEAFF
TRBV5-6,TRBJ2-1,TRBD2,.,TGTGCCAGCAGCTCCCTAGCGGACTACAATGAGCAGTTCTTC,CASSSLADYNEQFF
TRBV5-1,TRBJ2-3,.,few,TGCGCCAGCAGCTTGGAATATAGGGGCGCAGATACGCAGTATTTT,CASSLEYRGADTQYF
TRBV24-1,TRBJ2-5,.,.,TGTGCCACCAGTGCCGGCGGATTCCAAGAGACCCAGTACTTC,CATSAGGFQETQYF
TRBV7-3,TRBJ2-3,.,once,TGTGCCAGCAGCTTAAAGAGCACAGATACGCAGTATTTT,CASSLKSTDTQYF
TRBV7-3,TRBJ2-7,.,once,TGTGCCAGCAGCTTGGGGGCAGCTACTACCTACGAGCAGTACTTC,CASSLGAATTYEQYF
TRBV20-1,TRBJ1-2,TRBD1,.,TGCAGTGCTAGTACAGGGGCTGGAGGCTACACCTTC,CSASTGAGGYTF
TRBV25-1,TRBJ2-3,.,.,TGTGCCAGCAGTGAACCTCGGACAGCAGATACGCAGTATTTT,CASSEPRTADTQYF
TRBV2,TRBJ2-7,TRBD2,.,TGTGCCAGCCGTCCCGGGGGGGCTTCCTACGAGCAGTACTTC,CASRPGGASYEQYF
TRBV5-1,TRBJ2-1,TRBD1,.,TGCGCCAGCAGCCTGGAGGGGGACAGGGGCCATGAGCAGTTCTTC,CASSLEGDRGHEQFF
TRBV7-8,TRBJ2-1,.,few,TGTGCCAGCAGCTTATCGGGGGATGAGCAGTTCTTC,CASSLSGDEQFF
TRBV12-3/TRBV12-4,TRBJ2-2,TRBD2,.,TGTGCCAGCAGTACCTTAGCGGGAGGCTCCGGGGAGCTGTTTTTT,CASSTLAGGSGELFF
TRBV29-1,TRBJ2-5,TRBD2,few,TGCAGCGTTAGGACTAGCGGTTTGGCCCAGTACTTC,CSVRTSGLAQYF
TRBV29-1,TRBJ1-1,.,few,TGCAGCGTTGTTAACTGGGAGGGACCTGAAGCTTTCTTT,CSVVNWEGPEAFF
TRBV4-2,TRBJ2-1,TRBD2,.,TGTGCCAGCAGCCCCGGGCGCCCGGGGGGGCTAAACAATGAGCAGTTCTTC,CASSPGRPGGLNNEQFF
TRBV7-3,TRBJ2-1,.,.,TGTGCCAGCAGCCTAAAGCGCGGGAACACCGATGAGCAGTTCTTC,CASSLKRGNTDEQFF
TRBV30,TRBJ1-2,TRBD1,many,TGTGCCTGGACCAGGGGGCAGTCGACCGGCTACACCTTC,CAWTRGQSTGYTF
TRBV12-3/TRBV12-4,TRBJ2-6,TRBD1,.,TGTGCCGGCAGTAATACAGGGGGCTCTGGGGCCAACGTCCTGACTTTC,CAGSNTGGSGANVLTF
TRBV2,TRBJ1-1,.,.,TGTGCCAGCCACAGGGACACTGAAGCTTTCTTT,CASHRDTEAFF
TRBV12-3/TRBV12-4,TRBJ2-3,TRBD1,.,TGTGCAGTGACAGGGGACAACCTAAGAAGCACAGATACGCAGTATTTT,CAVTGDNLRSTDTQYF
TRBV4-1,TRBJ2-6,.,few,TGCGCCAGCAGCCAAGTCCAGGTGGGGGCCAACGTCCTGACTTTC,CASSQVQVGANVLTF
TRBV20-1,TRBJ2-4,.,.,TGCAGTGCTAGGGGGCTACCCAAAAACATTCAGTACTTC,CSARGLPKNIQYF
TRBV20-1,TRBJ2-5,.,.,TGCAGTGCTGTGGACAGTGTGGAGGAGACCCAGTACTTC,CSAVDSVEETQYF
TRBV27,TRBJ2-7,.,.,TGTGCCAGCGGCCTCCGAGACTTGACCTCCTACGAGCAGTACTTC,CASGLRDLTSYEQYF